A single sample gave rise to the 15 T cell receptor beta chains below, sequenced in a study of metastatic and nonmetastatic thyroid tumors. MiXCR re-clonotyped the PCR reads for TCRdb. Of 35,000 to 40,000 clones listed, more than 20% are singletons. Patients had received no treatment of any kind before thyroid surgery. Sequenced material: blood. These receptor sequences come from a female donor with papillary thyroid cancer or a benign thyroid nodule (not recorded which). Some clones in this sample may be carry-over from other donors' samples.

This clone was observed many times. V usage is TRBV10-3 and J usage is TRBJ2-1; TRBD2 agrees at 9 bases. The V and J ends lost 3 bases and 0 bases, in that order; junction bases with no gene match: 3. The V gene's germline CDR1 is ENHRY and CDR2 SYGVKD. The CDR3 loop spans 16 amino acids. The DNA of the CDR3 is TGTGCCATCAGTGAACTAGCGGGCTACTCCTACAATGAGCAGTTCTTC. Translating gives CAISELAGYSYNEQFF.

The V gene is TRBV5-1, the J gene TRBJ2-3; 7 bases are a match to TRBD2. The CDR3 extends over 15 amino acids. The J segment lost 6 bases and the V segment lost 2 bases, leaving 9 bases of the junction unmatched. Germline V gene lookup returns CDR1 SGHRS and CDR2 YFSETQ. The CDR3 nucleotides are TGCGCCAGCAGCTTCGCGGGAGTGGCCGTCGATACGCAGTATTTT. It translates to CASSFAGVAVDTQYF.

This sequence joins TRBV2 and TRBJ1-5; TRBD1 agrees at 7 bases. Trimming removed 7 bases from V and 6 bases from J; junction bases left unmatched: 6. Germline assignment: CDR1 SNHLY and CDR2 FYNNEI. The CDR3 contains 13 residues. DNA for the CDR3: TGTGCCAGCACCGGGACAGAGGGTCAGCCCCAGCATTTT. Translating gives CASTGTEGQPQHF.

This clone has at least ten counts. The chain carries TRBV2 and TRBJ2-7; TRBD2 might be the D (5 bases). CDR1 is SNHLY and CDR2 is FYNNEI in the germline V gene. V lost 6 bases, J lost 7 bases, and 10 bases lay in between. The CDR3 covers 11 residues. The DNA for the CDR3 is TGTGCCAGCAGGCAGCGAGGGGAGCAGTACTTC. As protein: CASRQRGEQYF. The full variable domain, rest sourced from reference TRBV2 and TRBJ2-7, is EPEVTQTPSHQVTQMGQEVILRCVPISNHLYFYWYRQILGQKVEFLVSFYNNEISEKSEIFDDQFSVERPDGSNFTLKIRSTKLEDSAMYFCASRQRGEQYFGPGTRLTVT.

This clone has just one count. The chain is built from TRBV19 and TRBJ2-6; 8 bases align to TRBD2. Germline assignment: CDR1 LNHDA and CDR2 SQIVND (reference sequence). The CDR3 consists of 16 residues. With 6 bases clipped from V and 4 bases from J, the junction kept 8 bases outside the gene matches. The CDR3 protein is CASRNRLAIGANVLTF. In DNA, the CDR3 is TGTGCCAGTAGAAACCGACTAGCGATCGGGGCCAACGTCCTGACTTTC.

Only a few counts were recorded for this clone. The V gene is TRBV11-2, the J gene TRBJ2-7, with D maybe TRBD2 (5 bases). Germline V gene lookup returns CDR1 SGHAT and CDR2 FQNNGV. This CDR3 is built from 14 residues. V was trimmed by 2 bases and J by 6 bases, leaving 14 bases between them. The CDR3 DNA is TGTGCCAGCAGCTTAAGGGAAGGAGGATCCGAGCAGTACTTC. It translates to CASSLREGGSEQYF.

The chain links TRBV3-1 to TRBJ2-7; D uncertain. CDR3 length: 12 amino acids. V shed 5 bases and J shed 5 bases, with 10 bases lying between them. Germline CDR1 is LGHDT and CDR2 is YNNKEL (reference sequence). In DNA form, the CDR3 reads TGTGCCAGCAGCGGCGGTGGCCACGAGCAGTACTTC. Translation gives CASSGGGHEQYF.

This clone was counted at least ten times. CDR3: CASSYSGRENTQYF. CDR3 nucleotides: TGTGCCAGCAGTTACTCCGGCAGAGAGAATACGCAGTATTTT. The chain links TRBV6-6 to TRBJ2-3, with D uncertain. V dropped 0 bases and J dropped 7 bases, with 11 bases sitting between them. Looked up from germline, CDR1 is MNHNY and CDR2 is SVGAGI (reference sequence). The CDR3 has 14 residues.

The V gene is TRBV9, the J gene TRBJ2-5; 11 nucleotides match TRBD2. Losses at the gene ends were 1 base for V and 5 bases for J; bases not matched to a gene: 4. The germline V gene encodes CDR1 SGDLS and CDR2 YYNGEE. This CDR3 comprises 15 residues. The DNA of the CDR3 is TGTGCCAGCAGCGTATGTAGCGGGAGGGGTGAGACCCAGTACTTC. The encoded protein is CASSVCSGRGETQYF.

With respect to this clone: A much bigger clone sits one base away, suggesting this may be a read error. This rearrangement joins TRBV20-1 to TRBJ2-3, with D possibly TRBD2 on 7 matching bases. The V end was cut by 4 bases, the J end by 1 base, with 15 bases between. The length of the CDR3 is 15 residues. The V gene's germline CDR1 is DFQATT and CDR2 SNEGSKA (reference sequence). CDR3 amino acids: CSAILGGRGTDTQYF. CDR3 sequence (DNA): TGCAGTGCTATCCTCGGGGGGCGCGGCACAGATACGCAGTATTTT.

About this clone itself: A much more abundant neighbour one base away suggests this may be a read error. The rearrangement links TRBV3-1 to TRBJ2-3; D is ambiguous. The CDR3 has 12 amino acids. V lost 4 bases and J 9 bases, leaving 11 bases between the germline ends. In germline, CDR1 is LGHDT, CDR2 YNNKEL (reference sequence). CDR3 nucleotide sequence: TGTGCCAGCAGCCGCCGGACGTACACGCAGTATTTT. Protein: CASSRRTYTQYF.

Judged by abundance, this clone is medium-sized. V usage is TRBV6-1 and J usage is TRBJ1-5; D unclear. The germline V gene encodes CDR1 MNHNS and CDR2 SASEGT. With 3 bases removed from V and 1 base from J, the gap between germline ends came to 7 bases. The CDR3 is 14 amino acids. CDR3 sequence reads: CASSDSRSNQPQHF. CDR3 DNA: TGTGCCAGCAGTGATAGTCGGAGCAATCAGCCCCAGCATTTT.

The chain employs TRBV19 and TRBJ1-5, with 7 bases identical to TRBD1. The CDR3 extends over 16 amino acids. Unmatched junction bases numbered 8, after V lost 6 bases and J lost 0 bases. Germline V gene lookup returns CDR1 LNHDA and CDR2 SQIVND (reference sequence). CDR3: CASSYLQGVSNQPQHF. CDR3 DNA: TGTGCCAGTAGCTATCTTCAGGGGGTTAGCAATCAGCCCCAGCATTTT.

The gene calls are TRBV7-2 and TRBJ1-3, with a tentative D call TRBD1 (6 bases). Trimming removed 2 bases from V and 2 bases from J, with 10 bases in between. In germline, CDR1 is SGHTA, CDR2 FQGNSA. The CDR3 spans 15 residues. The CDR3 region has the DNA TGTGCCAGCAGCTTAATATCAGGGGCTGGAAACACCATATATTTT. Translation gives CASSLISGAGNTIYF.

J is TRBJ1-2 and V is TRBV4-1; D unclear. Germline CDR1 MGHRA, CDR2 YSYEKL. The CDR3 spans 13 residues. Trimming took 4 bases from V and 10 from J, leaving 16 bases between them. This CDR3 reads CASSPGEVDVYTF. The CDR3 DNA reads TGCGCCAGCAGCCCCGGCGAGGTGGATGTCTACACCTTC.